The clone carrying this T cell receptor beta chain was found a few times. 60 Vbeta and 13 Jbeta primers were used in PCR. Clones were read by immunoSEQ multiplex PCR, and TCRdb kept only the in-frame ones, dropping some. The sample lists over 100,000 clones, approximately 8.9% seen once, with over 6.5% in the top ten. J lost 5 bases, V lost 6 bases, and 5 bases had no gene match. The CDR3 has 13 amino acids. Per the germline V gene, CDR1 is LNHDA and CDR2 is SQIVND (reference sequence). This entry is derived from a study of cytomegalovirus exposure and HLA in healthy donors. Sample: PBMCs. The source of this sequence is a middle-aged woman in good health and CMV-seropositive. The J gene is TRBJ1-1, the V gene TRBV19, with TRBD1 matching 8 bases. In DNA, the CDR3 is TGTGCCAGTAGGGTACAGGGGGGGACTGAAGCTTTCTTT. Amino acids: CASRVQGGTEAFF.